This TCR beta chain was obtained from a study of CD8 T cells in Susac syndrome. Study-level points and caveats: Only a relatively small number of individuals were included in the TCR sequencing and HLA analysis.

Recently defined diagnostic criteria for definite or probable disease were fulfilled by Susac syndrome patients. A word on this clonotype: Its antigen is not identified.

The RNA input was about 0.5 to 1 ug, and it was reverse transcribed with random hexamers. The CDR3 of TCR beta was amplified by immunoSEQ multiplex PCR across 54 Vbeta and 13 Jbeta. TCRdb called the immunoSEQ multiplex PCR reads again in MiXCR, with one record for every CDR3 protein. This repertoire shows tens of thousands of distinct CDR3 sequences, about 93% found once; its top ten account for more than 0.5%. CDR3 length equals 16 residues. V lost 3 bases, J lost 1 base, and 16 bases lay in between. The germline V gene encodes CDR1 SGHRS and CDR2 YFSETQ. This receptor was taken from a human donor with Susac syndrome. The sequenced sample consisted of CD4+ T cells from PBMCs. The chain is built from TRBV5-1 and TRBJ2-5; D not resolved. Here the CDR3 reads CASSWAAEGPQETQYF. The CDR3 DNA follows: TGCGCCAGCAGCTGGGCCGCGGAAGGCCCCCAAGAGACCCAGTACTTC.